This T cell receptor (beta chain) is from a study of T-cell reconstitution after alpha-beta-depleted transplantation in children. A library of TCRbeta sequences, prepared with unique molecular identifiers, was generated. TCRdb itself ran the PCR reads through MiXCR, one entry per CDR3 protein. The sample contains roughly 500,000 distinct CDR3 sequences, more than 9% of which appear only once. The germline V gene has CDR1 LGHNA and CDR2 YSLEER. Trimming took 3 bases from V and 1 from J, leaving 4 bases between them. The CDR3 is made up of 13 amino acids. This clonotype has a count of ten or more. Antigen unknown. Overall study findings and caveats: Elevated TCRbeta diversity at day 60 was traced, in some patients, to surviving recipient T cells and thymic progenitors. After one year, T-cell counts and TCRbeta diversity mostly came from new T cells. In patients about two months after transplant, alpha-beta T cells reportedly arose from several hundred expanded graft clones.

The sample consisted of PBMCs, taken before TCRalphabeta/CD19-depleted stem cell transplant. The genes are TRBV4-3 and TRBJ2-1; D is uncertain. The TCR sequence derives from a child aged 2 to 15 with inherited bone marrow failure, due to receive a stem cell transplant. In DNA, the CDR3 is TGCGCCAGCAGCCACGCTTCCTACAATGAGCAGTTCTTC. It translates to CASSHASYNEQFF.